This T cell receptor beta chain was documented in a study of persistence of HIV-infected CD4 T cells. As for this clone: The target antigen is unknown.

The stimulus was lysate of CMV-infected fibroblasts, around 11 ug/mL. CD40L/CD69 double-negative CD45RO-high memory CD4+ T cells were collected. Donors were HIV-1-infected adults who began suppressive ART during chronic infection. The immunoSEQ assay was version 4, run in survey mode. Each sample used up to roughly 1 ug genomic DNA diluted to approximately 10 ng/uL. Using immunoSEQ multiplex PCR, the repertoire was profiled, and TCRdb retains in-frame clones only, with some absent. The sample shows some 28,000 clones, roughly 82% of them seen only once. The length of the CDR3 is 15 residues. Trimming stripped 6 bases from V and 1 base from J, with 14 bases between. CDR1 LGHDT and CDR2 YNNKEL come from the germline V gene (reference sequence).

Sample: CD4+ T cells sorted from PBMCs after roughly 18-hour stimulation, taken from a patient who received antiretroviral therapy. This receptor was taken from an adult man with HIV who was CMV-seropositive. This chain links TRBV3-1 (or the pseudogene TRBV3-2) with TRBJ2-3, with D possibly TRBD2 on 5 matching bases. CDR3 coding DNA: TGTGCCAGCAGTCCCTGGCGGGTAGGCACAGATACGCAGTATTTT. Amino acid sequence: CASSPWRVGTDTQYF.